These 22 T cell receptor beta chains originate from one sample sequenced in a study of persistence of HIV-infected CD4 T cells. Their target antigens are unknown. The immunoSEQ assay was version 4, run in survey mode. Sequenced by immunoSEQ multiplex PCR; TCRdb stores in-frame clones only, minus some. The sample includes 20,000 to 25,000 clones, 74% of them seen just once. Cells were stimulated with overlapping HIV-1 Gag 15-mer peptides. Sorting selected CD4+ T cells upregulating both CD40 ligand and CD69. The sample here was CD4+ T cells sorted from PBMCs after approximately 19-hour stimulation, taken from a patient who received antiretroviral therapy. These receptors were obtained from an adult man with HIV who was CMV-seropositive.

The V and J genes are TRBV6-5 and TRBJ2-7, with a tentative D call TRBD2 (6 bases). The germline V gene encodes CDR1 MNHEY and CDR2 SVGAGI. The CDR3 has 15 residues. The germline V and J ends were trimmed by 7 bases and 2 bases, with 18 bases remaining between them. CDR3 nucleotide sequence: TGTGCCAGCAAACCGGGACTCCTAGACCCCTACGAGCAGTACTTC. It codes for CASKPGLLDPYEQYF.

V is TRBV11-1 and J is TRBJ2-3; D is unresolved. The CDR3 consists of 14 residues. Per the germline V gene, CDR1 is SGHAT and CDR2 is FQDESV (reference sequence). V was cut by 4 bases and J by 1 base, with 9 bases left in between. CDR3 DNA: TGTGCCAGCAGCTCGTTTATCCGCACAGATACGCAGTATTTT. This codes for CASSSFIRTDTQYF. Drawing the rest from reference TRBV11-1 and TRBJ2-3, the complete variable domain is EAEVAQSPRYKITEKSQAVAFWCDPISGHATLYWYRQILGQGPELLVQFQDESVVDDSQLPKDRFSAERLKGVDSTLKIQPAELGDSAMYLCASSSFIRTDTQYFGPGTRLTVL.

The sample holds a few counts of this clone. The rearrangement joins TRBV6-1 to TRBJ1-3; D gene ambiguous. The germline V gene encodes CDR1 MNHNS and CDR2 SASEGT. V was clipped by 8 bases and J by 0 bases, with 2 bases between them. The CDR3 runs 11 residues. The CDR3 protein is CASFSGNTIYF. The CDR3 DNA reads TGTGCCAGCTTCTCTGGAAACACCATATATTTT.

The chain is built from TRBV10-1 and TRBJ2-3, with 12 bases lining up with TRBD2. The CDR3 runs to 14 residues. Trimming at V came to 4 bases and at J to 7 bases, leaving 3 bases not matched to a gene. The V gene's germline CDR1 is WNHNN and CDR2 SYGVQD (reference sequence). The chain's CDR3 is CASSASGGANTQYF. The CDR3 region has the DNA TGCGCCAGCAGTGCTAGCGGGGGGGCAAATACGCAGTATTTT.

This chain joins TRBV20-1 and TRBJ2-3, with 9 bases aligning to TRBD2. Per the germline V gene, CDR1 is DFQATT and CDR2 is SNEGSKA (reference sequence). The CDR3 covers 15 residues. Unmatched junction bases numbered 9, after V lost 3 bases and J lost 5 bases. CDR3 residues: CSASAAGGQGDTQYF. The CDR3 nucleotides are TGCAGTGCTAGTGCGGCGGGGGGGCAAGGAGATACGCAGTATTTT.

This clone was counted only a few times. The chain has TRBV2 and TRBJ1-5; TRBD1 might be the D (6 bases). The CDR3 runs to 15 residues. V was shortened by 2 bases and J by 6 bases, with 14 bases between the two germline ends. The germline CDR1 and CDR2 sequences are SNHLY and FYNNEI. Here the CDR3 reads CASSESDRSSQPQHF. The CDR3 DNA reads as TGTGCCAGCAGTGAAAGCGACAGGTCTAGTCAGCCCCAGCATTTT.

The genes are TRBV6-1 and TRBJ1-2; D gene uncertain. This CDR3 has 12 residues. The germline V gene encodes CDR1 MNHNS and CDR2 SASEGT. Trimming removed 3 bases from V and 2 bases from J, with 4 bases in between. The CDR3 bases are TGTGCCAGCAGTGAGGGGAACTATGGCTACACCTTC. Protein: CASSEGNYGYTF.

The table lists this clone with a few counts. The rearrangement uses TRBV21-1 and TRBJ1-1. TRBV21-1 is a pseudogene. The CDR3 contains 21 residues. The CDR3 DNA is TGTGCCAGCAGCAAAGCGCCATACCCGGGACCCGCGGTGCCACCTGACCCTGAAGCTTTCTTT. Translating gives CASSKAPYPGPAVPPDPEAFF.

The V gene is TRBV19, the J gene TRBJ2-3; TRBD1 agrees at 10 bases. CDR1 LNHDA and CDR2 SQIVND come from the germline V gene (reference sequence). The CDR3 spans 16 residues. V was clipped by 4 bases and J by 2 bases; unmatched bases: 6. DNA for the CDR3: TGTGCCAGTAGTAGAACGGGACAGGGGTACACAGATACGCAGTATTTT. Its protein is CASSRTGQGYTDTQYF. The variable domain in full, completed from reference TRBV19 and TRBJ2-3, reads DGGITQSPKYLFRKEGQNVTLSCEQNLNHDAMYWYRQDPGQGLRLIYYSQIVNDFQKGDIAEGYSVSREKKESFPLTVTSAQKNPTAFYLCASSRTGQGYTDTQYFGPGTRLTVL.

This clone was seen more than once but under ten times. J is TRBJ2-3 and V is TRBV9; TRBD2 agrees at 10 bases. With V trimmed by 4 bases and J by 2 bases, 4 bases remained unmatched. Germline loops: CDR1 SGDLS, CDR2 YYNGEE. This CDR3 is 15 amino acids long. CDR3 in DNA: TGTGCCAGCAGCTTACTAGCGGGGTTCACAGATACGCAGTATTTT. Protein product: CASSLLAGFTDTQYF. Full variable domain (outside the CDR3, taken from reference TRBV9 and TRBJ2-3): DSGVTQTPKHLITATGQRVTLRCSPRSGDLSVYWYQQSLDQGLQFLIQYYNGEERAKGNILERFSAQQFPDLHSELNLSSLELGDSALYFCASSLLAGFTDTQYFGPGTRLTVL.

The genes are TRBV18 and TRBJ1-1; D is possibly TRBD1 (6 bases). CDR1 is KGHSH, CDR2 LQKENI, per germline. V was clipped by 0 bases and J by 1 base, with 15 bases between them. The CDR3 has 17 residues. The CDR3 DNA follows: TGTGCCAGCTCACCACCGGGGGGCAGAGGGGCGAACACTGAAGCTTTCTTT. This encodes CASSPPGGRGANTEAFF.

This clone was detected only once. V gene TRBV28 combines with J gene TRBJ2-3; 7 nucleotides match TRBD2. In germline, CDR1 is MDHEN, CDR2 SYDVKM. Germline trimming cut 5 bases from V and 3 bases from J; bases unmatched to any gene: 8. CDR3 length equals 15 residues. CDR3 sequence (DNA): TGTGCCAGCAGTAGCGGACTAGGAAGGACAGATACGCAGTATTTT. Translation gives CASSSGLGRTDTQYF.

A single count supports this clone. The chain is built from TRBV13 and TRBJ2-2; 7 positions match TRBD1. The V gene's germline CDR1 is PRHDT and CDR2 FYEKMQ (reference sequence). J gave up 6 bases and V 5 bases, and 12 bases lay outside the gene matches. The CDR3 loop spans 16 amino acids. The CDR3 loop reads CASSHRQGKNPGELFF. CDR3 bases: TGTGCCAGCAGCCACCGACAGGGAAAAAACCCCGGGGAGCTGTTTTTT.

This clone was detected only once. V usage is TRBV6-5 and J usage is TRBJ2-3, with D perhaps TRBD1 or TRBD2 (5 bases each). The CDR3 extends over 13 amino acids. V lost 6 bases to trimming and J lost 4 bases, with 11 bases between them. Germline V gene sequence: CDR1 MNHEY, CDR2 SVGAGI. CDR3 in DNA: TGTGCCAGCAGCAACGTGGGGGCAGATACGCAGTATTTT. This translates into CASSNVGADTQYF.

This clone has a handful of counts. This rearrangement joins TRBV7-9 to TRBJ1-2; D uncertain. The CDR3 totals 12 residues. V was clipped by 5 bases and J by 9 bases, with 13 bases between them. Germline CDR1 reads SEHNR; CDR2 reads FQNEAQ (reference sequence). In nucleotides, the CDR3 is TGTGCCAGCAGCCCGCTACACGGGAGCTACACCTTC. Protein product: CASSPLHGSYTF.

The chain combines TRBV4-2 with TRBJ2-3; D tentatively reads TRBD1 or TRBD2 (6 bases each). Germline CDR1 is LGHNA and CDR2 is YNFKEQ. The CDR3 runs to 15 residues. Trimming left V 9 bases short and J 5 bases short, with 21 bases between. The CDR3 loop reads CASGTGAGPEDTQYF. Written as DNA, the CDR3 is TGTGCCAGTGGTACGGGGGCGGGGCCGGAAGATACGCAGTATTTT.

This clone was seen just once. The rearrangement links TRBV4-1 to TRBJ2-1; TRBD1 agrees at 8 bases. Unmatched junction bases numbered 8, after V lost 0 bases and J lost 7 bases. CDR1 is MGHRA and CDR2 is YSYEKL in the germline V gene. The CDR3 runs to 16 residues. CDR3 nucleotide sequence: TGCGCCAGCAGCCAAGATCAGGGCAGGGGGCGGAATGAGCAGTTCTTC. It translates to CASSQDQGRGRNEQFF.

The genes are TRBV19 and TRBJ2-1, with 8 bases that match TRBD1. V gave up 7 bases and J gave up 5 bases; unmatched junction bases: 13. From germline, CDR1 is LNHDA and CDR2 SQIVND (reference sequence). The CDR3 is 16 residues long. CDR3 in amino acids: CASTPQGQEKDNEQFF. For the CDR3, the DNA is TGTGCCAGTACGCCGCAGGGACAGGAAAAAGACAATGAGCAGTTCTTC.

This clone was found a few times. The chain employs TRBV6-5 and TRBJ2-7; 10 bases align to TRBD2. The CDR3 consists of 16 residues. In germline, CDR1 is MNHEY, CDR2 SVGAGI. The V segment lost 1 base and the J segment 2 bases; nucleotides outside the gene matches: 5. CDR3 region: CASSYWGLAGAYEQYF. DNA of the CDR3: TGTGCCAGCAGTTACTGGGGGCTAGCGGGGGCCTACGAGCAGTACTTC.

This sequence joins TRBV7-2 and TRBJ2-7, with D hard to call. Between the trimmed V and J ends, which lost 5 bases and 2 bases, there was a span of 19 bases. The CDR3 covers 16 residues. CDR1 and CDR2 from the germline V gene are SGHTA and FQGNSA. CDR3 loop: CASSRYTVPDPYEQYF. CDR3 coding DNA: TGTGCCAGCAGCAGATATACAGTCCCAGACCCCTACGAGCAGTACTTC.

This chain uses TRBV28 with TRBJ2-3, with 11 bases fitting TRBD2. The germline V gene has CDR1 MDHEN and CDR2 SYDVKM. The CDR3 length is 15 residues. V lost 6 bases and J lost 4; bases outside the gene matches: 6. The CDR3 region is CASSILAGGSDTQYF. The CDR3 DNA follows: TGTGCCAGCAGCATCCTAGCGGGGGGTTCAGATACGCAGTATTTT.

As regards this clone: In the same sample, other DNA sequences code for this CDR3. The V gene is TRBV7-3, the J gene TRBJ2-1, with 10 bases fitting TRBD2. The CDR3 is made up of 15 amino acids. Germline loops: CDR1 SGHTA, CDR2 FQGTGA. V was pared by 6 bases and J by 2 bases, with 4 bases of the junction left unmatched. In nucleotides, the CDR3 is TGTGCCAGCAGTCCCAGCGGGGGGGCCTACAATGAGCAGTTCTTC. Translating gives CASSPSGGAYNEQFF.